Included here is one T cell receptor (beta chain) sequence, with context. Its antigen remains unidentified. This specimen belongs to a study of T-cell memory formation after mild COVID-19. Study context: The study found TCR clusters largely donor specific.

Study observations and caveats: CD4+ bias marked clones expanding day 15 to 37, unlike balanced contracting clones. Researchers report contracting CD4+ clones mostly in CM and EM, with CD8+ clones in EMRA.

Per germline, CDR1 MNHEY and CDR2 SVGEGT. V gave up 6 bases and J gave up 2 bases, with 13 bases separating them. The CDR3 covers 14 residues. Constant-segment-primed 5'RACE gave TCR alpha and TCR beta cDNA libraries with sample barcodes and UMIs. TCRdb passed the 5' RACE reads through MiXCR, listing each CDR3 protein once. The sample consists of about 350,000 distinct CDR3 sequences, roughly an eighth of them appearing once. The rearrangement links TRBV6-2 or TRBV6-3 to TRBJ1-1; D is uncertain. This TCR came from a man aged 18 to 30 who had mild COVID-19 (a few samples of this study predate the infection). Cell type and time point are not known. The sample comprised PBMCs or a T cell subset sorted from them (not recorded which). The CDR3 reads CASRTGPVNTEAFF. The CDR3 nucleotides are TGTGCCAGCAGGACTGGTCCAGTTAACACTGAAGCTTTCTTT.